The present T cell receptor beta chain was sequenced within a study of neurological immune-mediated disorders (dated by TCRdb to the late 2010s). Describing the broader study: Among the approximately 35 multiple sclerosis patients, relapsing-remitting MS was present in some 31 and secondary progressive MS was present in 3. The study compared peripheral blood TCR-beta repertoires of HTLV-I-associated myelopathy (HAM/TSP) patients, multiple sclerosis patients and healthy controls using UMI-based sequencing. The approximately 110 TCR-beta libraries included longitudinal samples, technical triplicates and paired sorted CD4+ and CD8+ T-cell subsets alongside PBMC samples. The cohort was made up of 68 subjects, consisting of roughly 14 HAM/TSP patients, roughly 35 multiple sclerosis patients and about 20 healthy controls. The investigation overall reported the following: No identical CDR3 amino acid sequences were found to be shared among expanded clones across subjects, suggesting that TCR-beta repertoires were private in all groups. TCR clonal expansion was highest in HAM/TSP patients and lowest in MS patients, with MS patients falling below even healthy controls. Phylogenetic analysis grouped repertoires from 18 of 34 MS patients into a cluster of related CDR3 sequences, suggesting a possible repertoire-level signature. No clinical or MRI features were associated with the MS cluster, and the authors said that larger cohorts are needed.

This clonotype came up many times. This receptor's antigen is unknown. Qualities for individual bases were not recorded, and no much larger clone is one base off. Unsorted PBMC libraries were generated from 2 million PBMCs stored in RNAlater at -80 °C until RNA extraction. The multiple sclerosis patients were enrolled in a US clinical protocol that evaluated disease progression with magnetic resonance imaging. Peripheral blood was subjected to Ficoll-Hypaque density gradient centrifugation to isolate PBMCs, which were then cryopreserved in liquid nitrogen. cDNA was synthesized by template-switch 5'RACE using a primer with a 10-nucleotide random unique molecular identifier that tagged each TCR transcript. Each sequencing run produced over 160 million TCR-beta sequences covering 15-18 subjects. The RNeasy kit was used for extraction of total RNA. Using the KAPA Real-time Library Amplification kit, TCR-beta VDJ regions were amplified with primers for the TCR constant region and the 5'RACE anchor. Sample indexes and Illumina adaptors were added in a first PCR, and a second PCR then increased library yield. The roughly 650 bp TCR product was size-selected on a 2% E-gel SizeSelection system after Ampure bead purification. Before pooling, library quality was assessed on a Bioanalyzer, concentration was determined with Qubit, and library quantification was performed with the Kapa Library Quantification kit. Libraries were sequenced paired-end 2 x 150 bp on an Illumina HiSeq 2500. To increase sequence diversity, about 25-30% phiX was spiked into each library pool. The source study handled its data this way. Quality-filtered reads were processed with the UMI-based MiGEC pipeline, which removed over 75% of raw TCR sequences during error correction. VDJ genes were aligned to IMGT germline references, and clonotypes were defined by unique CDR3 amino acid sequence plus V-J genes. Clonal expansion, Shannon diversity, and CDR3 relatedness (CalcPairwiseDistances, ClusterSamples) were evaluated with VDJtools, and phylogenetic trees were built with CLCbio workbench. A clone was classed as expanded if it had 8 or more unique UMIs, a cutoff based on coefficient-of-variation modelling across technical triplicates. The raw public data were reprocessed by TCRdb itself: fastp quality trimming at Q25, MiXCR clonotype calling, in-frame beta chains only. Every entry covers one CDR3 protein and lists the most common genes and DNA from its rows. The V and J calls were not made by the authors but by TCRdb's processing. Counted in this sample were 50,000 or so distinct CDR3 sequences; roughly 4% of them appeared once. The leading ten clones occupy roughly 1.5% of the sample.

Cut back by 5 bases and 2 bases, the V and J ends lie 4 bases apart. CDR1 is given as DFQATT and CDR2 as SNEGSKA, both from the germline V gene (reference sequence). The CDR3, from cysteine to phenylalanine, totals 10 residues. The entry retains the CDR3 DNA only, 30 bases that are in frame from base 1. The sample comprised PBMCs. This receptor was obtained from a man aged 25-45 years with multiple sclerosis. This chain joins TRBV20-1 to TRBJ2-7; the D gene is not confidently resolved. The CDR3 here reads CSAGTYEQYF. In nucleotides, the sequence is TGCAGTGCTGGGACCTACGAGCAGTACTTC.